Here is one T cell receptor beta chain with its context. The sample belongs to a study of blood T cell repertoires in COVID-19. Study overall: The analysed material was cDNA or gDNA that came from T cells, B-cell-depleted T cells, or PBMCs.

The CDR3 extends over 11 amino acids. Trimming shortened V by 6 bases and J by 8 bases, and 8 bases separated the two germline ends. Germline V gene lookup returns CDR1 LGHNT and CDR2 FRNRAP. This table comes from immunoSEQ multiplex PCR, and its TCRdb copy is limited to in-frame clones, with some not included. The sample includes some 140,000 clones, roughly four fifths of them seen just once. This clonotype was sampled from an elderly man with acute or convalescent COVID-19. The sample comprised peripheral blood. J is TRBJ2-1 and V is TRBV12-5; D is undetermined. The CDR3 DNA sequence: TGTGCTAGTGGCCCCCGGGATGAGCAGTTCTTC. Translated, it gives CASGPRDEQFF.